This T cell receptor beta chain was captured in a study of T cell responses to AZD1222 COVID-19 vaccine. Findings of the study overall: Donor demographics were predominantly white British with a female majority; clonal diversity may be underestimated. Regions left unmutated in variants are reportedly the target of nearly half of spike-specific TCRs. There were vaccine-associated CD4 TCRs across spike, dominant at 160-218 and 743-854. Just 5 to 7 AZD1222 recipients tested seropositive at baseline.

Repertoires were generated with immunoSEQ multiplex PCR, while TCRdb's copy carries only in-frame clones and drops some. The sample lists roughly 180,000 clones, roughly nine tenths seen once, with 1.5% to 2% in the top ten. Germline CDR1 and CDR2: KGHSY and FQNENV. V lost 8 bases to trimming and J lost 5 bases, with 12 bases between them. This CDR3 has 13 residues. About this clone itself: Its specificity is not known.

The rearrangement uses TRBV16 and TRBJ1-4; no definite D call. This clonotype was sampled from an adult who received the AZD1222 COVID-19 vaccine. Sequencing was performed on peripheral blood, taken 28 days after the second AZD1222 dose. The DNA of the CDR3 is TGTGCCAGCGGCTCAATTGTCAATGAAAAACTGTTTTTT. It yields the protein CASGSIVNEKLFF.